This T cell receptor (beta chain) originates from a study of blood T cell repertoires in COVID-19. Original analysis: It was from reference gene primer amplification that nucleated cell counts were estimated. The data were produced by immunoSEQ multiplex PCR, yet TCRdb's version contains in-frame clones alone and is incomplete. V and J calls plus clone size are reproduced from that table; the DNA served to infer D and trimming. The data hold roughly 150,000 clones, with around 83% observed a single time. Material: peripheral blood. The source is a woman between 45 and 60 years old with acute or convalescent COVID-19.

The CDR3 sequence is CTSSQARVQNNEQFF. CDR3 nucleotide sequence: TGCACCAGCAGCCAAGCCAGGGTCCAGAATAATGAGCAGTTCTTC. This rearrangement joins TRBV1 to TRBJ2-1; the table's D call, TRBD1, was not checked against the DNA. TRBV1 is termed a pseudogene. The CDR3 covers 15 residues.